Listed below are T cell receptor beta chains from one sample, sequenced in a study of blood T cell repertoires in COVID-19. The data were produced by immunoSEQ multiplex PCR, yet TCRdb's version contains in-frame clones alone and is incomplete. This sample has about 150,000 clones; around 79% occur once, and the top ten carry roughly 1.7%. The sequencing sample was made of peripheral blood. All receptors come from a man aged 80 or over with acute or convalescent COVID-19. Each CDR3 is given with its conserved first and last residue. Fields, in order: clone size, J gene, D gene, V gene, CDR3 protein, CDR3 DNA. The D gene is left open where the match is weak. The size entry is marked missing in some rows and otherwise reads once, few, many or a size class.

size: -
J: TRBJ2-7
D: -
V: TRBV9
CDR3: CASSVGTGLRSYEQYF
DNA: TGTGCCAGCAGCGTAGGGACTGGCCTACGCTCCTACGAGCAGTACTTC

size: -
J: TRBJ2-5
D: -
V: TRBV5-1
CDR3: CASSLAQYRPETQYF
DNA: TGCGCCAGCAGCTTGGCCCAGTACCGCCCCGAGACCCAGTACTTC

size: once
J: TRBJ2-1
D: -
V: TRBV6-5
CDR3: CATNRETYNEQFF
DNA: TGTGCCACTAACAGGGAGACCTACAATGAGCAGTTCTTC

size: -
J: TRBJ1-3
D: -
V: TRBV5-4
CDR3: CASSWAGAENTIYF
DNA: TGTGCCAGCAGCTGGGCTGGGGCCGAAAACACCATATATTTT

size: -
J: TRBJ1-1
D: -
V: TRBV5-6
CDR3: CASSFPTGMNTEAFF
DNA: TGTGCCAGCAGCTTTCCGACAGGAATGAACACTGAAGCTTTCTTT

size: -
J: TRBJ2-1
D: TRBD1
V: TRBV5-8
CDR3: CASSPLRTGSNEQFF
DNA: TGTGCCAGCAGCCCGTTACGGACAGGAAGCAATGAGCAGTTCTTC

size: -
J: TRBJ1-1
D: -
V: TRBV28
CDR3: CASRPDRLGGNTEAFF
DNA: TGTGCCAGCAGGCCTGACAGATTGGGGGGGAACACTGAAGCTTTCTTT

size: -
J: TRBJ2-7
D: -
V: TRBV6-5
CDR3: CASSPFSGFYEQYF
DNA: TGTGCCAGCAGTCCCTTTTCGGGGTTTTACGAGCAGTACTTC

size: few
J: TRBJ1-4
D: TRBD1
V: TRBV11-2
CDR3: CASSFNWDSRGEKLFF
DNA: TGTGCCAGCAGCTTTAACTGGGACAGCCGAGGGGAAAAACTGTTTTTT

size: few
J: TRBJ2-7
D: -
V: TRBV7-2
CDR3: CASSLDLSNEQYF
DNA: TGTGCCAGCAGCTTAGATTTGAGTAACGAGCAGTACTTC

size: -
J: TRBJ1-3
D: -
V: TRBV6-6
CDR3: CASSSQVALGNTIYF
DNA: TGTGCCAGCAGTTCCCAAGTGGCTCTTGGAAACACCATATATTTT

size: -
J: TRBJ1-2
D: -
V: TRBV20-1
CDR3: CSASLRDRQESGYTF
DNA: TGCAGTGCTAGTCTACGCGACAGGCAAGAAAGTGGCTACACCTTC

size: -
J: TRBJ2-7
D: TRBD1
V: TRBV18
CDR3: CASSRTGAGEQYF
DNA: TGTGCCAGCTCTCGGACAGGGGCGGGCGAGCAGTACTTC

size: -
J: TRBJ2-7
D: -
V: TRBV2
CDR3: CASGIETVSYEQYF
DNA: TGTGCCAGCGGTATTGAGACAGTATCCTACGAGCAGTACTTC

size: -
J: TRBJ2-2
D: -
V: TRBV24-1
CDR3: CATQTESNTGELFF
DNA: TGTGCCACCCAGACTGAGTCGAACACCGGGGAGCTGTTTTTT

size: -
J: TRBJ1-6
D: -
V: TRBV19
CDR3: CASRGRGASPLHF
DNA: TGTGCCAGTAGAGGCAGGGGAGCTTCACCCCTCCACTTT

size: -
J: TRBJ2-6
D: -
V: TRBV5-1
CDR3: CASSRTPGHAGSGANVLTF
DNA: TGCGCCAGCAGCAGGACTCCGGGACACGCTGGCTCTGGGGCCAACGTCCTGACTTTC